Shown below are 20 T cell receptor beta chains from a single sample sequenced in a study of cytomegalovirus exposure and HLA in healthy donors. Produced via immunoSEQ multiplex PCR; TCRdb's table is partial and in-frame only. There are 220,000 or so clones in the sample; around 90% occur only once, and around 1.1% lies in the top ten. The sequenced sample was PBMCs. The receptors originated from a woman under 30 in good health and CMV-seronegative.

The chain couples TRBV19 to TRBJ1-5; D gene unclear. The CDR3 covers 15 residues. V was cut by 6 bases and J by 8 bases, with 20 bases left in between. Germline-derived CDR1 and CDR2 are LNHDA and SQIVND (reference sequence). The CDR3 DNA is TGTGCCAGTAGCGGCCTTCCCGCAGCGATCGAGCCCCAGCATTTT. Residues: CASSGLPAAIEPQHF.

The V call is TRBV4-1, the J call TRBJ1-1; D ambiguous. The CDR3 has 14 residues. Trimming cost V 1 base and J 4 bases, with 10 bases left between them. Germline assignment: CDR1 MGHRA and CDR2 YSYEKL. Here the CDR3 reads CASSQGSIPTEAFF. The CDR3 nucleotides read TGCGCCAGCAGCCAAGGTAGCATCCCCACTGAAGCTTTCTTT.

V gene TRBV9 combines with J gene TRBJ1-4; 7 positions agree with TRBD1. The CDR3 sequence is 15 residues long. Germline V gene sequence: CDR1 SGDLS, CDR2 YYNGEE. With V trimmed by 3 bases and J by 6 bases, 8 bases remained unmatched. CDR3 region: CASSARQGWYEKLFF. CDR3 DNA sequence: TGTGCCAGCAGCGCCAGACAGGGTTGGTATGAAAAACTGTTTTTT.

This rearrangement joins TRBV7-2 to TRBJ2-7; 7 bases line up with TRBD2. This CDR3 region has 15 residues. Germline trimming cut 1 base from V and 3 bases from J; bases unmatched to any gene: 6. From germline, CDR1 is SGHTA and CDR2 FQGNSA. CDR3 residues: CASSLEPSGYYEQYF. In DNA, the CDR3 is TGTGCCAGCAGCTTAGAACCTAGCGGATACTACGAGCAGTACTTC.

This clone was observed once. The CDR3 region is CAWSVLRTSNTEAFF. In DNA, the CDR3 is TGTGCCTGGAGTGTCCTCAGGACTTCGAACACTGAAGCTTTCTTT. The chain recombines TRBV30 with TRBJ1-1, with D uncertain. Germline assignment: CDR1 GTSNPN and CDR2 SVGIG (reference sequence). This CDR3 is 15 amino acids long. The V end lost 0 bases, the J end lost 1 base, and 12 bases lay between the germline ends. The full variable domain, in which reference TRBV30 and TRBJ1-1 provide the parts outside the CDR3, is SQTIHQWPATLVQPVGSPLSLECTVEGTSNPNLYWYRQAAGRGLQLLFYSVGIGQISSEVPQNLSASRPQDRQFILSSKKLLLSDSGFYLCAWSVLRTSNTEAFFGQGTRLTVV.

The chain is built from TRBV29-1 and TRBJ2-5; possible D gene TRBD2, 5 bases. Germline V lookup: CDR1 SQVTM, CDR2 ANQGSEA. The CDR3 is made up of 12 amino acids. V was shortened by 8 bases and J by 1 base, with 11 bases between the two germline ends. CDR3 DNA: TGCAGCCCCCGGGGATTCCAAGAGACCCAGTACTTC. Translating gives CSPRGFQETQYF.

The V call is TRBV28, the J call TRBJ1-5; possibly TRBD1 for D (5 bases). CDR1 and CDR2 (germline): MDHEN, SYDVKM. This CDR3 contains 18 residues. V was cut by 2 bases and J by 0 bases, with 17 bases left in between. Here the CDR3 reads CASSLPSGAAYSNQPQHF. Written as DNA, the CDR3 is TGTGCCAGCAGTTTACCGAGCGGGGCGGCATATAGCAATCAGCCCCAGCATTTT.

The V and J genes are TRBV19 and TRBJ1-2; 8 positions match TRBD1. This CDR3 has 14 residues. Trimming at V came to 3 bases and at J to 8 bases, leaving 8 bases not matched to a gene. Germline V gene lookup returns CDR1 LNHDA and CDR2 SQIVND (reference sequence). The CDR3 DNA sequence: TGTGCCAGTAGTATTCAGGGGGCTGCTCGGGGCTACACCTTC. Protein: CASSIQGAARGYTF.

The rearrangement links TRBV5-1 to TRBJ2-7; D possibly uses TRBD1 or TRBD2 (6 bases each). Germline loops: CDR1 SGHRS, CDR2 YFSETQ. The CDR3 sequence is 14 residues long. Trimming stripped 4 bases from V and 1 base from J, with 12 bases between. The CDR3 loop is CASSLGAGSYEQYF. CDR3 DNA: TGCGCCAGCAGCCTGGGGGCGGGGTCCTACGAGCAGTACTTC.

This sequence joins TRBV29-1 and TRBJ1-1, with 7 bases that match TRBD1. The CDR3 is made up of 13 amino acids. Germline values: CDR1 SQVTM, CDR2 ANQGSEA. The CDR3 coding sequence is TGCAGGAAAAAGACAGGGAGGAAGACTGAAGCTTTCTTT. This gives the protein CRKKTGRKTEAFF. Filled out from reference TRBV29-1 and TRBJ1-1, the complete variable domain reads SAVISQKPSRDICQRGTSLTIQCQVDSQVTMMFWYRQQPGQSLTLIATANQGSEATYESGFVIDKFPISRPNLTFSTLTVSNMSPEDSSIYLCRKKTGRKTEAFFGQGTRLTVV.

The chain uses TRBV6-5 and TRBJ2-7; 10 nucleotides line up with TRBD1. This CDR3 has 16 amino acids. With 3 bases clipped from V and 2 bases from J, the junction kept 7 bases outside the gene matches. Germline V CDR1 and CDR2: MNHEY, SVGAGI. The DNA of the CDR3 is TGTGCCAGCAGTTATAGGGGGACAGGGGTGACCTACGAGCAGTACTTC. Translation: CASSYRGTGVTYEQYF.

The chain joins TRBV7-9 to TRBJ2-1, with 11 bases that match TRBD1. Germline CDR1 is SEHNR and CDR2 is FQNEAQ (reference sequence). V lost 5 bases and J lost 2; bases outside the gene matches: 11. The CDR3 covers 18 residues. The CDR3 protein is CASSPSFRDRGTYNEQFF. In DNA, the CDR3 is TGTGCCAGCAGCCCAAGCTTCCGGGACAGGGGGACCTACAATGAGCAGTTCTTC.

The CDR3 loop is CASRDLGGGVTEAFF. Here the CDR3 DNA reads TGCGCCAGCAGGGACCTCGGAGGGGGCGTCACTGAAGCTTTCTTT. The chain uses TRBV4-1 and TRBJ1-1; TRBD1 agrees at 7 bases. The CDR3 is 15 residues long. Germline values: CDR1 MGHRA, CDR2 YSYEKL. The ends lost 6 bases at V and 4 bases at J; junction bases unmatched: 11.

The chain has TRBV10-3 and TRBJ2-3, with D uncertain. Germline V gives CDR1 ENHRY, CDR2 SYGVKD. There are 15 residues in the CDR3. Deletions cut 4 bases from V and 3 bases from J, with 14 bases between. The CDR3 DNA reads TGTGCCATCAGTGTCGCCGGCGGAGCAACAGATACGCAGTATTTT. Its translation: CAISVAGGATDTQYF.

This clone came up a few times. V and J are TRBV30 and TRBJ1-5, with 8 bases identical to TRBD1. This CDR3 contains 13 residues. Germline assignment: CDR1 GTSNPN and CDR2 SVGIG (reference sequence). The junction had 2 bases not matched to a gene; V was cut back by 4 bases and J by 3 bases. The CDR3 protein is CAWTTGVNQPQHF. The CDR3 DNA sequence: TGTGCCTGGACGACAGGGGTCAATCAGCCCCAGCATTTT.

The chain combines TRBV2 with TRBJ2-2; a possible D gene is TRBD1 (6 bases). The CDR3 runs 14 residues. Germline V CDR1 and CDR2: SNHLY, FYNNEI. V lost 6 bases and J lost 0, with 8 bases in between. CDR3 amino acids: CASRGTTNTGELFF. The CDR3 DNA reads as TGTGCCAGCAGAGGGACAACGAACACCGGGGAGCTGTTTTTT.

The chain recombines TRBV27 with TRBJ2-1; 9 bases align to TRBD2. The junction had 13 bases not matched to a gene; V was cut back by 8 bases and J by 8 bases. CDR1 is MNHEY and CDR2 is SMNVEV in the germline V gene (reference sequence). There are 15 residues in the CDR3. CDR3 nucleotide sequence: TGTGCCAGCGGGGTGGGGACTAGCATAAACGATGAGCAGTTCTTC. Its translation: CASGVGTSINDEQFF.

The chain uses TRBV2 and TRBJ2-1; D not resolved. This CDR3 is 12 amino acids long. CDR1 SNHLY and CDR2 FYNNEI come from the germline V gene. The ends were cut back, 4 bases at V and 7 bases at J, with 8 bases in the middle. This CDR3 is CASSVVRNEQFF. CDR3 coding DNA: TGTGCCAGCAGTGTTGTCAGGAATGAGCAGTTCTTC.

The rearrangement uses TRBV2 and TRBJ1-5, with 10 bases lining up with TRBD1. V lost 4 bases and J lost 5; bases outside the gene matches: 14. The CDR3 totals 18 residues. CDR1 and CDR2 (germline): SNHLY, FYNNEI. The CDR3, as DNA: TGTGCCAGCAGTGGGGTGGGGACAGGGGCTATTATCTATCAGCCCCAGCATTTT. Encoded protein: CASSGVGTGAIIYQPQHF. Full variable domain (outside the CDR3, taken from reference TRBV2 and TRBJ1-5): EPEVTQTPSHQVTQMGQEVILRCVPISNHLYFYWYRQILGQKVEFLVSFYNNEISEKSEIFDDQFSVERPDGSNFTLKIRSTKLEDSAMYFCASSGVGTGAIIYQPQHFGDGTRLSIL.

This chain joins TRBV25-1 and TRBJ2-1, with a weak D call TRBD2 (5 bases). The CDR3 is made up of 13 amino acids. Trimming pared 5 bases from V and 8 bases from J, leaving 13 bases between. CDR1 is MGHDK and CDR2 is SYGVNS in the germline V gene. This CDR3 reads CASSRGARDEQFF. The DNA of the CDR3 is TGTGCCAGCAGTCGAGGAGCGAGGGATGAGCAGTTCTTC. The variable domain in full, completed from reference TRBV25-1 and TRBJ2-1, reads EADIYQTPRYLVIGTGKKITLECSQTMGHDKMYWYQQDPGMELHLIHYSYGVNSTEKGDLSSESTVSRIRTEHFPLTLESARPSHTSQYLCASSRGARDEQFFGPGTRLTVL.